This T cell receptor beta chain was sequenced for a study of T cell changes during pregnancy in multiple sclerosis. Repertoires were generated with immunoSEQ multiplex PCR, while TCRdb's copy carries only in-frame clones and drops some. The table includes some 28,000 clones, around 93% detected once. The germline V gene has CDR1 MNHEY and CDR2 SMNVEV (reference sequence). The CDR3 contains 15 residues. The V gene lost 6 bases and the J gene lost 7 bases, with 21 bases spanning the gap. Sequenced material: CD4+ T cells from peripheral blood mononuclear cells, taken after pregnancy. The gene calls are TRBV27 and TRBJ1-2, with D possibly being TRBD1 (6 bases). The clonotype comes from a female donor with multiple sclerosis, enrolled in a pregnancy study. Here the CDR3 DNA reads TGTGCCAGCAGCACACAGGGTTTCATGGTCTCTGGCTACACCTTC. Its translation: CASSTQGFMVSGYTF.